The 18 T cell receptor beta chains given below trace back to one sample, sequenced in a study of blood T cells in healthy people across ages. Through a sample-barcoded 5' primer and a J-beta primer mix, a second PCR was run for about 6 to 12 cycles. TCRdb re-called the 5' RACE reads through MiXCR, storing one row per CDR3 protein. In the table there are 980,000 or so distinct CDR3 sequences, around 48% of which are singletons. The specimen was blood. These receptors were obtained from a man aged 25-45 years in good health.

The chain recombines TRBV27 with TRBJ1-2; D is unclear. V dropped 2 bases and J dropped 1 base, with 11 bases sitting between them. This CDR3 is built from 15 residues. Per germline, CDR1 MNHEY and CDR2 SMNVEV (reference sequence). CDR3 in amino acids: CASSLSTLFNYGYTF. CDR3 DNA sequence: TGTGCCAGCAGTTTAAGCACACTCTTTAACTATGGCTACACCTTC.

The V call is TRBV5-1, the J call TRBJ1-2; D gene ambiguous. CDR1 is SGHRS, CDR2 YFSETQ, per germline. The ends were cut back, 0 bases at V and 3 bases at J, with 6 bases in the middle. The CDR3 loop spans 13 amino acids. Here the CDR3 reads CASSLDVDYGYTF. The CDR3 region has the DNA TGCGCCAGCAGCTTGGACGTAGACTATGGCTACACCTTC.

The V call is TRBV29-1, the J call TRBJ2-1; 8 nucleotides align to TRBD1. The CDR3 extends over 12 amino acids. J lost 7 bases, V lost 7 bases, and 6 bases had no gene match. Per germline, CDR1 SQVTM and CDR2 ANQGSEA. CDR3 DNA: TGCAGCGGAAACCAGGGGGCTAATGAGCAGTTCTTC. This translates into CSGNQGANEQFF.

This clonotype turned up a few times. The V gene is TRBV11-2, the J gene TRBJ2-1, with D unclear. Germline V gives CDR1 SGHAT, CDR2 FQNNGV. The length of the CDR3 is 16 residues. Trimming left V 1 base short and J 0 bases short, with 10 bases between. CDR3 coding DNA: TGTGCCAGCAGCTTAGTAGGGCCTTCCTCCTACAATGAGCAGTTCTTC. Translating gives CASSLVGPSSYNEQFF.

The table lists this clonotype with a few counts. The chain carries TRBV7-6 and TRBJ2-1, with 9 bases identical to TRBD2. V was clipped by 1 base and J by 8 bases; unmatched bases: 6. The CDR3 is 15 amino acids. Germline V gives CDR1 SGHVS, CDR2 FNYEAQ. The CDR3: CASSLEAAGGHEQFF. The CDR3 region has the DNA TGTGCCAGCAGCTTAGAAGCAGCGGGGGGCCATGAGCAGTTCTTC. The full variable domain, in which reference TRBV7-6 and TRBJ2-1 provide the parts outside the CDR3, is GAGVSQSPRYKVTKRGQDVALRCDPISGHVSLYWYRQALGQGPEFLTYFNYEAQQDKSGLPNDRFSAERPEGSISTLTIQRTEQRDSAMYRCASSLEAAGGHEQFFGPGTRLTVL.

Note on this clonotype: A read error may account for a junction end that differs from germline. The chain recombines TRBV5-1 with TRBJ2-3; TRBD1 matches 9 bases. Germline CDR1 and CDR2: SGHRS and YFSETQ. The CDR3 covers 16 residues. The CDR3 loop is CASSFWGTGSTDAQYF. The CDR3 DNA follows: TGCGCCAGCAGCTTTTGGGGGACAGGGAGTACAGATGCGCAGTATTTT.

This clonotype was found a few times. The chain employs TRBV7-2 and TRBJ2-1, with 9 bases aligning to TRBD2. Germline lookup yields CDR1 SGHTA and CDR2 FQGNSA. V gave up 0 bases and J gave up 1 base; unmatched junction bases: 4. CDR3 size: 17 residues. CDR3 coding DNA: TGTGCCAGCAGCTTAGCGTGGCTAGCGGGGTCCTACAATGAGCAGTTCTTC. Translated, it gives CASSLAWLAGSYNEQFF. Based on the CDR3 plus reference TRBV7-2 and TRBJ2-1, the full variable domain is GAGVSQSPSNKVTEKGKDVELRCDPISGHTALYWYRQSLGQGLEFLIYFQGNSAPDKSGLPSDRFSAERTGGSVSTLTIQRTQQEDSAVYLCASSLAWLAGSYNEQFFGPGTRLTVL.

This clonotype turned up a few times. This chain connects TRBV20-1 to TRBJ2-7; D gene unclear. CDR3 length: 13 amino acids. Deletions cut 8 bases from V and 2 bases from J, with 16 bases between. CDR1 is DFQATT, CDR2 SNEGSKA, per germline (reference sequence). The CDR3 sequence: CSPKPRGAYEQYF. The CDR3 DNA reads TGCAGTCCAAAACCTCGCGGTGCCTACGAGCAGTACTTC.

This clonotype was seen only a few times. The CDR3 DNA is TGTGCCAGCAGCTTAGGCTTGACTACGGGGCAAGAGACCCAGTACTTC. This encodes CASSLGLTTGQETQYF. V gene TRBV7-2 combines with J gene TRBJ2-5; TRBD2 is a possible D gene (5 bases). Germline V gene lookup returns CDR1 SGHTA and CDR2 FQGNSA. V was shortened by 1 base and J by 2 bases, with 14 bases between the two germline ends. The CDR3 covers 16 residues.

V usage is TRBV6-2 or TRBV6-3 and J usage is TRBJ1-6, with 7 bases matching TRBD1. J lost 5 bases, V lost 2 bases, and 3 bases had no gene match. Germline CDR1 MNHEY, CDR2 SVGEGT. The CDR3 is made up of 15 amino acids. CDR3 sequence reads: CASSYPDRHNSPLHF. DNA for the CDR3: TGTGCCAGCAGTTACCCGGACAGGCATAATTCACCCCTCCACTTT.

The chain combines TRBV29-1 with TRBJ2-3; 9 bases line up with TRBD1. This CDR3 comprises 16 residues. Trimming took 0 bases from V and 4 from J; bases not matched to a gene: 8. CDR1 SQVTM and CDR2 ANQGSEA come from the germline V gene. The CDR3 coding sequence is TGCAGCGTTGAAGATAGGGGGACAGGGTTTGCAGATACGCAGTATTTT. It translates to CSVEDRGTGFADTQYF.

This rearrangement joins TRBV4-1 to TRBJ2-3; 8 bases fit TRBD2. CDR3 length equals 15 residues. V gave up 0 bases and J gave up 5 bases; unmatched junction bases: 4. Germline V gene lookup returns CDR1 MGHRA and CDR2 YSYEKL. Here the CDR3 reads CASSQDGREGDTQYF. The DNA of the CDR3 is TGCGCCAGCAGCCAAGACGGGAGGGAGGGAGATACGCAGTATTTT.

This clonotype was seen a single time. J is TRBJ2-7 and V is TRBV6-1; 9 positions match TRBD1. The CDR3 is made up of 15 amino acids. Germline assignment: CDR1 MNHNS and CDR2 SASEGT. The V gene end was trimmed by 2 bases and the J gene end by 2 bases; junction bases not matched to a gene: 4. CDR3 DNA: TGTGCCAGCAGTGAATGGGGGACAGGGCCCTACGAGCAGTACTTC. This sequence encodes CASSEWGTGPYEQYF.

This clonotype was counted between two and nine times. This sequence joins TRBV6-4 and TRBJ2-7; D unclear. Per the germline V gene, CDR1 is MRHNA and CDR2 is SNTAGT. CDR3 length: 14 residues. Trimming left V 0 bases short and J 3 bases short, with 9 bases between. The CDR3 DNA follows: TGTGCCAGCAGTGACTCGGGCGACGGCTACGAGCAGTACTTC. Translation gives CASSDSGDGYEQYF.

This clonotype was observed once. The rearrangement links TRBV7-2 to TRBJ1-5, with 8 bases that match TRBD1. The ends lost 3 bases at V and 5 bases at J; junction bases unmatched: 3. CDR3 size: 14 residues. The germline CDR1 and CDR2 sequences are SGHTA and FQGNSA. Here the CDR3 reads CASSFRGLDQPQHF. The CDR3 DNA follows: TGTGCCAGCAGCTTCAGGGGGCTGGATCAGCCCCAGCATTTT. Complete variable domain (other parts from reference TRBV7-2 and TRBJ1-5): GAGVSQSPSNKVTEKGKDVELRCDPISGHTALYWYRQSLGQGLEFLIYFQGNSAPDKSGLPSDRFSAERTGGSVSTLTIQRTQQEDSAVYLCASSFRGLDQPQHFGDGTRLSIL.

The chain recombines TRBV6-4 with TRBJ1-6; possible D gene TRBD1, 5 bases. Germline V lookup: CDR1 MRHNA, CDR2 SNTAGT. The CDR3 extends over 13 amino acids. Trimming removed 9 bases from V and 8 bases from J, with 14 bases in between. CDR3 region: CASSPGLDSPLHF. CDR3 nucleotide sequence: TGTGCCAGTAGTCCAGGGTTGGATTCACCCCTCCACTTT.

The chain is built from TRBV28 and TRBJ2-1; maybe TRBD2 (5 bases). CDR3 length: 15 amino acids. V lost 3 bases, J lost 1 base, and 10 bases lay in between. The germline V gene has CDR1 MDHEN and CDR2 SYDVKM. The CDR3 spells CASSFGESSYNEQFF. CDR3 sequence (DNA): TGTGCCAGCAGTTTTGGGGAGTCGTCCTACAATGAGCAGTTCTTC.

This clonotype was counted between two and nine times. This rearrangement joins TRBV25-1 to TRBJ2-3; 9 nucleotides match TRBD1. Germline-derived CDR1 and CDR2 are MGHDK and SYGVNS. This CDR3 has 16 residues. V was clipped by 8 bases and J by 4 bases; unmatched bases: 13. Here the CDR3 reads CASRERTGDGPDTQYF. CDR3 coding DNA: TGTGCCAGCCGAGAAAGGACAGGGGATGGCCCAGATACGCAGTATTTT.